A selection of T cell receptor beta chains follows, all from one sample in a study of blood T cell repertoires in COVID-19. Sequencing used immunoSEQ multiplex PCR; TCRdb keeps in-frame clones, though not all of them. The data contain about 270,000 clones, 81% of them singletons. The sequencing sample was made of peripheral blood. The receptors originated from an older woman with active or convalescent COVID-19. Both conserved end residues are part of each CDR3. The order of the fields is D gene, clone size, V gene, J gene, CDR3 DNA, CDR3 protein. D genes are given only for firm matches. Only some rows state a clone size, as once, few, many or a class for expanded clones.

d_gene: NA
abundance: NA
v_gene: TRBV12-3/TRBV12-4
j_gene: TRBJ1-5
CDR3nt: TGTGCCAGCAGTTTAGGAGGCTATCAGCCCCAGCATTTT
CDR3aa: CASSLGGYQPQHF

d_gene: NA
abundance: NA
v_gene: TRBV9
j_gene: TRBJ1-3
CDR3nt: TGTGCCAGCAGCGTAGGGACAGTCTCTGGAAACACCATATATTTT
CDR3aa: CASSVGTVSGNTIYF

d_gene: TRBD1
abundance: NA
v_gene: TRBV27
j_gene: TRBJ1-5
CDR3nt: TGTGCCAGCAGTCAAAGGACAGGGACCCCGGGGTTTACCCAGCATTTT
CDR3aa: CASSQRTGTPGFTQHF

d_gene: NA
abundance: NA
v_gene: TRBV5-8
j_gene: TRBJ1-1
CDR3nt: TGTGCCAGCAGCTCTTGGGGAGAGGTACAGGCCGTTGGGGGGACTGAAGCTTTCTTT
CDR3aa: CASSSWGEVQAVGGTEAFF

d_gene: TRBD2
abundance: NA
v_gene: TRBV29-1
j_gene: TRBJ2-3
CDR3nt: TGCAGCGTTGTGCTGGGGGGGGATACGCAGTATTTT
CDR3aa: CSVVLGGDTQYF

d_gene: TRBD1
abundance: NA
v_gene: TRBV9
j_gene: TRBJ1-2
CDR3nt: TGTGCCAGCAGCCCCCGCCCCGGGACAGGGTATGGCTACACCTTC
CDR3aa: CASSPRPGTGYGYTF

d_gene: NA
abundance: NA
v_gene: TRBV3-1/TRBV3-2
j_gene: TRBJ1-2
CDR3nt: TGTGCCAGCAGCCAAGGAGATAGTTCTATCTATGGCTACACCTTC
CDR3aa: CASSQGDSSIYGYTF

d_gene: TRBD1
abundance: NA
v_gene: TRBV5-1
j_gene: TRBJ1-2
CDR3nt: TGCGCCAGCAGCGTGGACAGGGGAGAGGTTGGCTACACCTTC
CDR3aa: CASSVDRGEVGYTF

d_gene: NA
abundance: NA
v_gene: TRBV2
j_gene: TRBJ1-1
CDR3nt: TGTGCCAGCAGTGAATATCGTCTTCACACTGAAGCTTTCTTT
CDR3aa: CASSEYRLHTEAFF

d_gene: TRBD1
abundance: NA
v_gene: TRBV4-3
j_gene: TRBJ2-2
CDR3nt: TGCGCCAGCAGCCAAGACCTGTTAGGACAGGGGGTCACCGGGGAGCTGTTTTTT
CDR3aa: CASSQDLLGQGVTGELFF

d_gene: NA
abundance: NA
v_gene: TRBV3-1/TRBV3-2
j_gene: TRBJ1-3
CDR3nt: TGTGCCAGCAGCCAAGAATTACAGGATTCGTCTGGAAACACCATATATTTT
CDR3aa: CASSQELQDSSGNTIYF

d_gene: TRBD1
abundance: NA
v_gene: TRBV27
j_gene: TRBJ2-4
CDR3nt: TGTGCCAGCAGTCTATTATCGGTCGGGACAGCCCTCAAAAACATTCAGTACTTC
CDR3aa: CASSLLSVGTALKNIQYF

d_gene: NA
abundance: NA
v_gene: TRBV7-9
j_gene: TRBJ2-1
CDR3nt: TGTGCCAGCAGCTTATACACCCTGTGGAGTGGGTGGGACAATGAGCAGTTCTTC
CDR3aa: CASSLYTLWSGWDNEQFF

d_gene: NA
abundance: NA
v_gene: TRBV5-4
j_gene: TRBJ1-1
CDR3nt: TGTGCCAGCAGCGCTACGGCCCCAGGCTCTGAAGCTTTCTTT
CDR3aa: CASSATAPGSEAFF

d_gene: TRBD1
abundance: NA
v_gene: TRBV2
j_gene: TRBJ1-3
CDR3nt: TGTGCCAGCAGGGACGGACAGGGCGCTGGAAACACCATATATTTT
CDR3aa: CASRDGQGAGNTIYF

d_gene: TRBD1
abundance: few
v_gene: TRBV4-2
j_gene: TRBJ1-5
CDR3nt: TGTGCCAGCAGCCAAGACAAGTCAGGGGGTCTTGGCAATCAGCCCCAGCATTTT
CDR3aa: CASSQDKSGGLGNQPQHF

d_gene: TRBD2
abundance: NA
v_gene: TRBV2
j_gene: TRBJ2-3
CDR3nt: TGTGCCGGCAGAGAGGAGGCGGGGGGAAGGACAGATACGCAGTATTTT
CDR3aa: CAGREEAGGRTDTQYF

d_gene: NA
abundance: NA
v_gene: TRBV5-1
j_gene: TRBJ2-3
CDR3nt: TGCGCCAGCGGGCGGGACCCCCCCCCAGATACGCAGTATTTT
CDR3aa: CASGRDPPPDTQYF

d_gene: TRBD2
abundance: NA
v_gene: TRBV4-3
j_gene: TRBJ2-3
CDR3nt: TGCGCCAGCAGCCAAGATAGCGGGAGCGGGGGACCGGATACGCAGTATTTT
CDR3aa: CASSQDSGSGGPDTQYF

d_gene: TRBD1
abundance: NA
v_gene: TRBV6-5
j_gene: TRBJ1-4
CDR3nt: TGTGCCAGCGGGACAGGGGGATCTAAACTGTTTTTT
CDR3aa: CASGTGGSKLFF

d_gene: NA
abundance: NA
v_gene: TRBV7-9
j_gene: TRBJ1-1
CDR3nt: TGTGCCAGCAGCTTAGAAGGACGGGGGATGAACACTGAAGCTTTCTTT
CDR3aa: CASSLEGRGMNTEAFF

d_gene: NA
abundance: NA
v_gene: TRBV4-2
j_gene: TRBJ2-3
CDR3nt: TGTGCCAGCAGCCCGGGCGTCCAGGGCTCAGGTACGCAGTATTTT
CDR3aa: CASSPGVQGSGTQYF

d_gene: TRBD2
abundance: NA
v_gene: TRBV6-5
j_gene: TRBJ2-5
CDR3nt: TGTGCCAGCAGTACCGTAGCGGGGGTAGAGACCCAGTACTTC
CDR3aa: CASSTVAGVETQYF

d_gene: TRBD2
abundance: once
v_gene: TRBV15
j_gene: TRBJ2-2
CDR3nt: TGTGCCACCAGTCCCGAGGGGCCAGCGGGGGGGCCTTCCGGGGAGCTGTTTTTT
CDR3aa: CATSPEGPAGGPSGELFF

d_gene: NA
abundance: NA
v_gene: TRBV27
j_gene: TRBJ1-2
CDR3nt: TGTGCCAGCAGTTTATCACTCTCGGGTTGGTACGACTATGGCTACACCTTC
CDR3aa: CASSLSLSGWYDYGYTF

d_gene: NA
abundance: NA
v_gene: TRBV12-3/TRBV12-4
j_gene: TRBJ1-1
CDR3nt: TGTGCCAGCAGTTTGTTCGCGGATACTGAAGCTTTCTTT
CDR3aa: CASSLFADTEAFF

d_gene: NA
abundance: NA
v_gene: TRBV18
j_gene: TRBJ1-3
CDR3nt: TGTGCCAGCTCACCACCGGCGACAGGAGTCTCTGGAAACACCATATATTTT
CDR3aa: CASSPPATGVSGNTIYF

d_gene: NA
abundance: NA
v_gene: TRBV7-2
j_gene: TRBJ2-7
CDR3nt: TGTGCCAGCAGCTTAGGCGGCCAGAGAGTCGCCTACGAGCAGTACTTC
CDR3aa: CASSLGGQRVAYEQYF

d_gene: TRBD2
abundance: NA
v_gene: TRBV24-1
j_gene: TRBJ2-2
CDR3nt: TGTGCCACCAGTATAAGCGGGGGACCGAACACCGGGGAGCTGTTTTTT
CDR3aa: CATSISGGPNTGELFF

d_gene: TRBD1
abundance: NA
v_gene: TRBV27
j_gene: TRBJ2-7
CDR3nt: TGTGCCAGCAGTCGGGACAGAGACTACGAGCAGTACTTC
CDR3aa: CASSRDRDYEQYF